Shown below are 24 T cell receptor beta chains from a single sample sequenced in a study of blood T cell repertoires in COVID-19. Here immunoSEQ multiplex PCR was the method, and the copy in TCRdb shows in-frame clones only, minus some. The sample has tens of thousands of clones, less than 85% seen once. What was sequenced was peripheral blood. These receptors were taken from a man aged 45-60 years with COVID-19, enrolled during active disease.

The chain employs TRBV6-5 and TRBJ1-1, with D hard to call. V lost 6 bases to trimming and J lost 1 base, with 9 bases between them. Germline CDR1 is MNHEY and CDR2 is SVGAGI. The CDR3 sequence is 13 residues long. This CDR3 is CASRSLRNTEAFF. As DNA, the CDR3 is TGTGCCAGCAGGTCTCTTAGGAACACTGAAGCTTTCTTT.

The V gene is TRBV6-6, the J gene TRBJ1-6; D is uncertain. The CDR3 runs to 12 residues. Germline-derived CDR1 and CDR2 are MNHNY and SVGAGI (reference sequence). Between the trimmed V and J ends, which lost 4 bases and 7 bases, there was a span of 5 bases. This CDR3 reads CASSSRNSPLHF. Here the CDR3 DNA reads TGTGCCAGCAGTTCCAGGAATTCACCCCTCCACTTT.

The chain carries TRBV5-1 and TRBJ1-6; TRBD1 might be the D (5 bases). Trimming stripped 0 bases from V and 5 bases from J, with 12 bases between. Germline CDR1 is SGHRS and CDR2 is YFSETQ. There are 16 residues in the CDR3. The CDR3 nucleotides read TGCGCCAGCAGCTTGGTATGGGGGGATCATAATTCACCCCTCCACTTT. Protein product: CASSLVWGDHNSPLHF.

The J gene is TRBJ2-6, the V gene TRBV9, with D uncertain. The CDR3 consists of 17 residues. Trimming removed 0 bases from V and 0 bases from J, with 10 bases in between. The germline CDR1 and CDR2 sequences are SGDLS and YYNGEE. This CDR3 is CASSVELSSSGANVLTF. The CDR3 DNA sequence: TGTGCCAGCAGCGTAGAGCTTAGTTCCTCTGGGGCCAACGTCCTGACTTTC.

This clone came up a few times. The V and J genes are TRBV7-8 and TRBJ1-1; D call uncertain. Per the germline V gene, CDR1 is SGHVS and CDR2 is FQNEAQ. V lost 2 bases and J 10 bases, leaving 23 bases between the germline ends. CDR3 length: 16 amino acids. In DNA, the CDR3 is TGTGCCAGCAGCTTATCTGGTAGCCAAACTTCCGTTGGAGCTTTCTTT. It yields the protein CASSLSGSQTSVGAFF.

The chain uses TRBV28 and TRBJ1-2; D unresolved. Per germline, CDR1 MDHEN and CDR2 SYDVKM. Trimming removed 3 bases at V and 0 bases at J, with 8 bases between. The CDR3 runs to 14 residues. The DNA for the CDR3 is TGTGCCAGCAGTTTGGTACAGCCTAACTATGGCTACACCTTC. Translated: CASSLVQPNYGYTF.

In this sample, this clone turned up once. The V call is TRBV6-1, the J call TRBJ2-3, with D possibly matching TRBD2 (5 bases). The CDR3 sequence is 13 residues long. Between the trimmed V and J ends, which lost 2 bases and 6 bases, there was a span of 9 bases. Germline CDR1 is MNHNS and CDR2 is SASEGT. The CDR3 coding sequence is TGTGCCAGCAGTGAAAAAGCGGCCGATACGCAGTATTTT. Protein: CASSEKAADTQYF.

V is TRBV6-5 and J is TRBJ2-5; 9 bases are a match to TRBD2. Germline values: CDR1 MNHEY, CDR2 SVGAGI. The J segment lost 5 bases and the V segment lost 5 bases, leaving 9 bases of the junction unmatched. The length of the CDR3 is 15 residues. CDR3 in amino acids: CASSRGSGGGETQYF. The CDR3 bases are TGTGCCAGCAGTAGGGGTAGCGGGGGAGGTGAGACCCAGTACTTC.

The CDR3 sequence: CASSSVNRISSYNSPLHF. CDR3 sequence (DNA): TGTGCCAGCAGCTCTGTAAACAGGATAAGCTCCTATAATTCACCCCTCCACTTT. V usage is TRBV7-2 and J usage is TRBJ1-6, with a possible D match to TRBD1 (5 bases). The length of the CDR3 is 18 residues. CDR1 is SGHTA and CDR2 is FQGNSA in the germline V gene. V was pared by 4 bases and J by 0 bases, with 16 bases between.

The chain uses TRBV2 and TRBJ2-6; weak D call: TRBD2 (6 bases). Per the germline V gene, CDR1 is SNHLY and CDR2 is FYNNEI. Trimming cost V 8 bases and J 3 bases, with 8 bases left between them. CDR3 length: 13 amino acids. Written as DNA, the CDR3 is TGTGCCAGCGGAGGGGTTGGGGCCAACGTCCTGACTTTC. This sequence encodes CASGGVGANVLTF.

V usage is TRBV9 and J usage is TRBJ1-1, with D unresolved. This CDR3 has 12 residues. Germline V CDR1 and CDR2: SGDLS, YYNGEE. Trimming took off 3 bases at V and 8 bases at J, with 11 bases between the two ends. The CDR3 here is CASSGSGAEAFF. Here the CDR3 DNA reads TGTGCCAGCAGCGGGTCGGGAGCAGAAGCTTTCTTT.

The V gene is TRBV6-5, the J gene TRBJ1-6; 9 bases match TRBD1. V shed 8 bases and J 11 bases; nucleotides not matched to a gene: 7. The CDR3 extends over 13 amino acids. Germline V gene sequence: CDR1 MNHEY, CDR2 SVGAGI. CDR3 loop: CASCRDRAAPLHF. The CDR3 DNA reads as TGTGCCAGCTGTCGGGACAGGGCGGCACCCCTCCACTTT.

This clone has a handful of counts. This sequence joins TRBV10-1 and TRBJ2-2, with D perhaps TRBD1 (6 bases). This CDR3 comprises 14 residues. The V and J ends lost 4 bases and 2 bases respectively, with 8 bases between them. CDR1 and CDR2 from the germline V gene are WNHNN and SYGVQD (reference sequence). The CDR3 region is CASSAQGNTGELFF. CDR3 nucleotide sequence: TGCGCCAGCAGTGCACAGGGAAACACCGGGGAGCTGTTTTTT.

The chain has TRBV5-6 and TRBJ2-3, with 8 bases matching TRBD2. CDR1 and CDR2 from the germline V gene are SGHDT and YYEEEE. With 5 bases clipped from V and 1 base from J, the junction kept 6 bases outside the gene matches. The CDR3 is made up of 15 amino acids. For the CDR3, the DNA is TGTGCCAGCAGTCCCGTCGGGGGGGGCACAGATACGCAGTATTTT. Its translation is CASSPVGGGTDTQYF. Looking up the rest from reference TRBV5-6 and TRBJ2-3 gives the full variable domain: DAGVTQSPTHLIKTRGQQVTLRCSPKSGHDTVSWYQQALGQGPQFIFQYYEEEERQRGNFPDRFSGHQFPNYSSELNVNALLLGDSALYLCASSPVGGGTDTQYFGPGTRLTVL.

This clone has only a few counts. The V call is TRBV19, the J call TRBJ2-2, with D possibly TRBD2 on 5 matching bases. V lost 6 bases and J 5 bases, leaving 10 bases between the germline ends. CDR3 length: 13 amino acids. Per germline, CDR1 LNHDA and CDR2 SQIVND (reference sequence). The CDR3 reads CASRLSGTGELFF. CDR3 coding DNA: TGTGCCAGTAGATTAAGCGGAACCGGGGAGCTGTTTTTT. Filled out from reference TRBV19 and TRBJ2-2, the complete variable domain reads DGGITQSPKYLFRKEGQNVTLSCEQNLNHDAMYWYRQDPGQGLRLIYYSQIVNDFQKGDIAEGYSVSREKKESFPLTVTSAQKNPTAFYLCASRLSGTGELFFGEGSRLTVL.

CDR3 in amino acids: CASSQDWGGAYGYTF. The CDR3 nucleotides are TGCGCCAGCAGCCAAGATTGGGGAGGGGCCTATGGCTACACCTTC. The chain uses TRBV4-1 and TRBJ1-2; possible D gene TRBD1, 5 bases. Looked up from germline, CDR1 is MGHRA and CDR2 is YSYEKL. The CDR3 has 15 amino acids. V was clipped by 0 bases and J by 4 bases, with 12 bases between them.

The chain carries TRBV3-1 (or the pseudogene TRBV3-2) and TRBJ1-1; D is possibly TRBD1 (6 bases). The V gene lost 6 bases and the J gene lost 1 base, with 21 bases spanning the gap. Germline V gene lookup returns CDR1 LGHDT and CDR2 YNNKEL (reference sequence). CDR3 size: 17 residues. The CDR3 DNA reads as TGTGCCAGCAGGGCCCGAGGGGGGGCGAATAGGAACACTGAAGCTTTCTTT. Residues: CASRARGGANRNTEAFF.

The chain is built from TRBV2 and TRBJ2-3; tentatively, D is TRBD1 (6 bases). Germline V CDR1 and CDR2: SNHLY, FYNNEI. V dropped 1 base and J dropped 1 base, with 6 bases sitting between them. This CDR3 has 14 residues. The CDR3 sequence is CASSEDRGTDTQYF. Here the CDR3 DNA reads TGTGCCAGCAGTGAAGACAGGGGCACAGATACGCAGTATTTT.

This clone was detected once. The chain carries TRBV7-2 and TRBJ2-1; 13 bases align to TRBD2. Germline V gene data show CDR1 as SGHTA and CDR2 as FQGNSA. The V and J ends lost 6 bases and 7 bases, in that order; junction bases with no gene match: 12. The length of the CDR3 is 17 residues. The CDR3 here is CASSYPGLAGWGNEQFF. CDR3 coding DNA: TGTGCCAGCAGTTACCCGGGACTAGCGGGGTGGGGTAATGAGCAGTTCTTC.

J is TRBJ1-4 and V is TRBV7-9, with 7 positions matching TRBD1. The germline V gene encodes CDR1 SEHNR and CDR2 FQNEAQ (reference sequence). CDR3 length: 15 amino acids. V dropped 5 bases and J dropped 8; count of bases not matched to a gene: 11. CDR3 in amino acids: CASSHLDRVREKLFF. The CDR3 bases are TGTGCCAGCAGCCACCTCGACAGGGTACGCGAAAAACTGTTTTTT.

The chain uses TRBV6-1 and TRBJ2-3; D is ambiguous. The germline V gene has CDR1 MNHNS and CDR2 SASEGT. The V end was cut by 2 bases, the J end by 5 bases, with 5 bases between. This CDR3 comprises 12 residues. The CDR3 here is CASSESRDTQYF. CDR3 sequence (DNA): TGTGCCAGCAGTGAATCGAGAGATACGCAGTATTTT.

This sequence joins TRBV7-8 and TRBJ2-3, with TRBD1 identical over 11 bases. Per germline, CDR1 SGHVS and CDR2 FQNEAQ. J gave up 2 bases and V 4 bases, and 2 bases lay outside the gene matches. The CDR3 sequence is 15 residues long. The CDR3 nucleotides are TGTGCCAGCAGCTGGGGACAGGGGGACACAGATACGCAGTATTTT. It yields the protein CASSWGQGDTDTQYF. Complete variable domain (other parts from reference TRBV7-8 and TRBJ2-3): GAGVSQSPRYKVAKRGQDVALRCDPISGHVSLFWYQQALGQGPEFLTYFQNEAQLDKSGLPSDRFFAERPEGSVSTLKIQRTQQEDSAVYLCASSWGQGDTDTQYFGPGTRLTVL.

This clone was detected ten times or more. The rearrangement links TRBV11-3 to TRBJ2-3, with D possibly being TRBD2 (6 bases). The germline V gene has CDR1 SGHNT and CDR2 YENEEA. Deletions cut 5 bases from V and 2 bases from J, with 17 bases between. The CDR3 is made up of 16 amino acids. CDR3 region: CASSMGTSSYTDTQYF. The CDR3 region has the DNA TGTGCCAGCAGCATGGGAACTAGCTCATACACAGATACGCAGTATTTT.

The rearrangement joins TRBV7-2 to TRBJ2-5, with D possibly being TRBD2 (5 bases). Trimming took off 3 bases at V and 5 bases at J, with 16 bases between the two ends. This CDR3 spans 15 amino acids. Germline loops: CDR1 SGHTA, CDR2 FQGNSA. DNA of the CDR3: TGTGCCAGCAGCTTGGTCTCGGGGTCGTGGGAGACCCAGTACTTC. Protein sequence: CASSLVSGSWETQYF.